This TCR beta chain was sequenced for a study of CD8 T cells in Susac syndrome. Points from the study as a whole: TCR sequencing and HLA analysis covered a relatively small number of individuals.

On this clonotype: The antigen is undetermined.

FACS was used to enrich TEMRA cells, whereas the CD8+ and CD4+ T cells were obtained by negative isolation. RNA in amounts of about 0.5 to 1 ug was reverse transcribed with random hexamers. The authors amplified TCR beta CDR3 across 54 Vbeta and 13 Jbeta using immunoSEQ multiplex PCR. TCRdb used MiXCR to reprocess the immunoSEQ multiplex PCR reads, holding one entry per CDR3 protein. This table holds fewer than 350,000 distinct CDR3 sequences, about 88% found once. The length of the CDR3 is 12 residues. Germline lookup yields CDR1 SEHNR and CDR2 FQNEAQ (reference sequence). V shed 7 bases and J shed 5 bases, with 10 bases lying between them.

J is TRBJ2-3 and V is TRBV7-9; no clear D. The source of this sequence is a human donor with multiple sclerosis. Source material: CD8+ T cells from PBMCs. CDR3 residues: CASTKSVDTQYF. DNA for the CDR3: TGTGCCAGCACCAAGTCCGTAGATACGCAGTATTTT.